This T cell receptor (beta chain) is drawn from a study of blood T cell repertoires in COVID-19. In the study overall: The United States, Italy and Spain supplied acute and convalescent COVID-19 samples.

In the authors' workflow: The assay estimated nucleated cells by amplifying reference gene primers. Using immunoSEQ multiplex PCR, the repertoire was profiled, and TCRdb retains in-frame clones only, with some absent. That table supplies the V and J calls and clone size; D and trimming were determined from the DNA. The sample contains 200,000 to 250,000 clones, about 81% of which appear only once. Trimming cost V 5 bases and J 4 bases; bases outside gene matches: 6. Germline V lookup: CDR1 LGHDT, CDR2 YNNKEL (reference sequence). This CDR3 is built from 15 residues. The sequenced material came from peripheral blood. The clonotype comes from a woman in her 70s with COVID-19, enrolled during active disease. The rearrangement uses TRBV3-1 (or the pseudogene TRBV3-2) and TRBJ2-1; 9 nucleotides line up with TRBD2. The CDR3 loop reads CASSFTSGLYNEQFF. The CDR3, as DNA: TGTGCCAGCAGCTTTACTAGCGGGCTTTACAATGAGCAGTTCTTC.